The TCR beta chain under discussion was sequenced for a study of shared clonotypes between healthy human individuals. Study results and limitations: Blood was the sole source, and tissue repertoires probably differ.

Execution of the assay was at deep level. TCRdb keeps only in-frame clones here, not all; method: immunoSEQ multiplex PCR. This sample has approximately 500,000 clones, with roughly 80% found just once. This CDR3 has 13 residues. With 5 bases removed from V and 6 bases from J, the gap between germline ends came to 11 bases. CDR1 is SGHTA and CDR2 is FQGNSA in the germline V gene. Comment on this clone: Antigen unknown.

The clonotype comes from a woman aged 40 to 50 in good health. Some clones in this sample may be carry-over from other donors' samples. The chain carries TRBV7-2 and TRBJ2-1; tentatively, D is TRBD2 (7 bases). Sequencing was done on a sample of PBMCs. The CDR3 loop reads CASSPRGGNEQFF. In DNA, the CDR3 is TGTGCCAGCAGCCCAAGGGGGGGCAATGAGCAGTTCTTC.